This T cell receptor (beta chain) emerged from a study of blood T cell repertoires in COVID-19. The J segment lost 2 bases and the V segment lost 6 bases, leaving 6 bases of the junction unmatched. Germline CDR1 reads LNHDA; CDR2 reads SQIVND (reference sequence). CDR3 size: 15 residues. Clones were sequenced by immunoSEQ multiplex PCR, and TCRdb holds only the in-frame ones, with some missing. Among a few hundred thousand clones listed, about 90% were seen once. Sequenced: peripheral blood. The clonotype comes from a man between 18 and 35 years old with COVID-19, enrolled during active disease. The chain has TRBV19 and TRBJ2-2, with 7 bases that match TRBD1. The CDR3 DNA sequence: TGTGCCAGTAGGAGGACAGGCGATAACACCGGGGAGCTGTTTTTT. This encodes CASRRTGDNTGELFF.